This paragraph covers one T cell receptor beta chain sequence. What it binds is unknown. The data belong to a study of regulatory T cells in long-lasting Graves disease. Study-level points and caveats: Compared with new cases, persistent Graves' patients showed reduced TCR diversity. The study found persistent patients shared more public clonotypes (approximately 2,700) than new patients (about 890).

To make TCR beta libraries, researchers used iRepertoire HTBI primers and Arm-PCR of CDR3 regions. TCRdb re-called the multiplex PCR reads with MiXCR, one entry per CDR3 protein. This table has some 440,000 distinct CDR3 sequences, around 21% appearing once. Indicated time point: persistent/refractory GD, antithyroid drugs over 5 years with positive TRAb. Researchers made the TCR library from RNA that was extracted from PBMCs. Germline CDR1 and CDR2: MDHEN and SYDVKM. This CDR3 has 15 amino acids. The V gene lost 5 bases and the J gene lost 0 bases, with 11 bases spanning the gap. Sequences were derived from peripheral blood mononuclear cells (PBMCs), sampled when the disease was refractory, from a patient treated with antithyroid drugs. The clonotype was recovered from a female donor with Graves disease. The chain recombines TRBV28 with TRBJ1-3; no reliable D call. The CDR3 here is CASSKLLYSGNTIYF. The CDR3 bases are TGTGCCAGCAGTAAACTTTTGTACTCTGGAAACACCATATATTTT. Using reference TRBV28 and TRBJ1-3 for the parts outside the CDR3, the full variable domain is DVKVTQSSRYLVKRTGEKVFLECVQDMDHENMFWYRQDPGLGLRLIYFSYDVKMKEKGDIPEGYSVSREKKERFSLILESASTNQTSMYLCASSKLLYSGNTIYFGEGSWLTVV.